These 11 T cell receptor beta chains were all obtained from the same sample, sequenced in a study of technical replicates of blood from a handful of donors. Some clones are missing from TCRdb's copy, which holds only in-frame ones; the method was immunoSEQ multiplex PCR. The sample shows about 89,000 clones, 90% to 95% of them seen only once. Sequencing used T cells isolated from PBMCs. All receptors derive from a human donor in good health.

V is TRBV7-9 and J is TRBJ1-6, with D unresolved. The CDR3 extends over 12 amino acids. V lost 8 bases and J 7 bases, leaving 9 bases between the germline ends. The germline gives CDR1 SEHNR, CDR2 FQNEAQ (reference sequence). CDR3: CASGLGNSPLHF. Written as DNA, the CDR3 is TGTGCCAGCGGCCTCGGGAATTCACCCCTCCACTTT.

The chain links TRBV19 to TRBJ1-1, with a possible D match to TRBD1 (6 bases). V lost 11 bases to trimming and J lost 9 bases, with 16 bases between them. The CDR3 is made up of 11 amino acids. CDR1 and CDR2 from the germline V gene are LNHDA and SQIVND (reference sequence). The CDR3 nucleotides are TGTGCCTCAAGAGGGGGTTTGAAAGCTTTCTTT. Its protein is CASRGGLKAFF. The full variable domain, completed using reference TRBV19 and TRBJ1-1, is DGGITQSPKYLFRKEGQNVTLSCEQNLNHDAMYWYRQDPGQGLRLIYYSQIVNDFQKGDIAEGYSVSREKKESFPLTVTSAQKNPTAFYLCASRGGLKAFFGQGTRLTVV.

The chain recombines TRBV27 with TRBJ2-6, with D possibly being TRBD2 (6 bases). The CDR3 contains 17 residues. Germline V gene lookup returns CDR1 MNHEY and CDR2 SMNVEV (reference sequence). Trimming left V 1 base short and J 4 bases short, with 14 bases between. This CDR3 reads CASSLLGGAQGANVLTF. The CDR3 nucleotides are TGTGCCAGCAGTTTATTGGGAGGTGCTCAGGGGGCCAACGTCCTGACTTTC. Filled out from reference TRBV27 and TRBJ2-6, the complete variable domain reads EAQVTQNPRYLITVTGKKLTVTCSQNMNHEYMSWYRQDPGLGLRQIYYSMNVEVTDKGDVPEGYKVSRKEKRNFPLILESPSPNQTSLYFCASSLLGGAQGANVLTFGAGSRLTVL.

The chain uses TRBV5-1 and TRBJ1-4; TRBD1 might be the D (6 bases). The germline CDR1 and CDR2 sequences are SGHRS and YFSETQ. V lost 5 bases to trimming and J lost 3 bases, with 11 bases between them. CDR3 size: 14 residues. CDR3 amino acids: CASRLTGSNEKLFF. CDR3 nucleotides: TGCGCCAGCAGACTGACAGGATCTAATGAAAAACTGTTTTTT. Supplemented by reference TRBV5-1 and TRBJ1-4, the full variable domain reads KAGVTQTPRYLIKTRGQQVTLSCSPISGHRSVSWYQQTPGQGLQFLFEYFSETQRNKGNFPGRFSGRQFSNSRSEMNVSTLELGDSALYLCASRLTGSNEKLFFGSGTQLSVL.

This chain links TRBV27 with TRBJ2-6; weak D call: TRBD1 (6 bases). In germline, CDR1 is MNHEY, CDR2 SMNVEV (reference sequence). There are 13 residues in the CDR3. Trimming pared 3 bases from V and 11 bases from J, leaving 11 bases between. The CDR3 protein is CASSFGQIDVLTF. As DNA, the CDR3 is TGTGCCAGCAGTTTTGGACAGATTGACGTCCTGACTTTC.

The chain recombines TRBV19 with TRBJ1-2, with unresolved D. The germline V gene has CDR1 LNHDA and CDR2 SQIVND (reference sequence). This CDR3 has 13 amino acids. V was shortened by 7 bases and J by 2 bases, with 11 bases between the two germline ends. The CDR3 is CASNGGGNYGYTF. CDR3 in DNA: TGTGCCAGTAACGGTGGAGGGAACTATGGCTACACCTTC.

CDR3 DNA sequence: TGTGCCAGCAGTTTATTTCCGGGGGGGCGGATCAGCTCCTACGAGCAGTACTTC. As protein: CASSLFPGGRISSYEQYF. The chain uses TRBV28 and TRBJ2-7, with 8 bases lining up with TRBD2. The ends lost 1 base at V and 0 bases at J; junction bases unmatched: 11. Germline CDR1 and CDR2: MDHEN and SYDVKM. This CDR3 region has 18 residues.

This clone was found once. The chain has TRBV6-1 and TRBJ2-7; TRBD1 matches at 12 bases. The CDR3 is 15 residues long. J gave up 6 bases and V 2 bases, and 5 bases lay outside the gene matches. The germline gives CDR1 MNHNS, CDR2 SASEGT. The DNA of the CDR3 is TGTGCCAGCAGTGAAAAGGGACAGGGGGCTTCCGAGCAGTACTTC. This sequence encodes CASSEKGQGASEQYF.

The CDR3 coding sequence is TGTGCCAGCAGCCGGGACAGGGGGTCCAATCAGCCCCAGCATTTT. As protein: CASSRDRGSNQPQHF. The chain couples TRBV6-5 to TRBJ1-5; TRBD1 matches at 11 bases. Germline V gives CDR1 MNHEY, CDR2 SVGAGI. There are 15 residues in the CDR3. V was clipped by 6 bases and J by 3 bases; unmatched bases: 4.

This clone was detected only a few times. This chain links TRBV15 with TRBJ1-5; D gene unclear. The CDR3 length is 14 residues. The V gene lost 0 bases and the J gene lost 11 bases, with 14 bases spanning the gap. CDR1 and CDR2 from the germline V gene are LNHNV and YYDKDF (reference sequence). The CDR3 region has the DNA TGTGCCACCAGCAGAGATCACAGCTTTGAATCCCAGCATTTT. Protein sequence: CATSRDHSFESQHF.

The chain recombines TRBV5-1 with TRBJ2-5, with 9 bases aligning to TRBD2. The germline gives CDR1 SGHRS, CDR2 YFSETQ. After removal of 1 base from V and 3 bases from J, the junction contained 4 bases not matched to a gene. CDR3 length equals 15 residues. The CDR3 region is CASSLMREGEETQYF. CDR3 bases: TGCGCCAGCAGCTTGATGCGGGAGGGGGAAGAGACCCAGTACTTC.